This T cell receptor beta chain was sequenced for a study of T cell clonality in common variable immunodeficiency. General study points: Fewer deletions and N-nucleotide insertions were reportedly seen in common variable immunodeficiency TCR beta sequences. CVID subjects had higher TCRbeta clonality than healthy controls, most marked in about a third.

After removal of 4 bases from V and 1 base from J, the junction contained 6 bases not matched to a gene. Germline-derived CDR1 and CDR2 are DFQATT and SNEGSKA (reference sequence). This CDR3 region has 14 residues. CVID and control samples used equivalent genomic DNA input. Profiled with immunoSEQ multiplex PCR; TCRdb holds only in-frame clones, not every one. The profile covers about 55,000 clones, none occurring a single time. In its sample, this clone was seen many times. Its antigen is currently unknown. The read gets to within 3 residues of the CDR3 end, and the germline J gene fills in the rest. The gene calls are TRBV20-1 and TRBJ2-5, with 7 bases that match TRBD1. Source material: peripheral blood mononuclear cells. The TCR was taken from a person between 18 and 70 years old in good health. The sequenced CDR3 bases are TGCAGTGCTACTCCGGGACAGAGCCAAGAGACC. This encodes CSATPGQSQET. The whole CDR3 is CSATPGQSQETQYF.